The text below deals with one T cell receptor beta chain. The antigen remains undetermined. PCR employed 60 Vbeta and 13 Jbeta primers. Clones were read by immunoSEQ multiplex PCR, and TCRdb kept only the in-frame ones, dropping some. The sample holds 150,000 to 200,000 clones, around 75% seen once. These data originate in a study of cytomegalovirus exposure and HLA in healthy donors. Across the whole study: Researchers previously reported finding 117 million unique TCR beta sequences from about 200 million T cells. The early release's HLA-typed donors yielded 80 million to 95 million unique TCRs.

Looked up from germline, CDR1 is SGHDT and CDR2 is YYEEEE. V dropped 2 bases and J dropped 11 bases, with 14 bases sitting between them. CDR3 length equals 13 residues. The study's findings and limits: HLA alleles showed associations with 16,951 TCR beta sequences in a later analysis, at a 0.05 false discovery rate. 164 TCR beta chains were listed as cytomegalovirus-associated.

The sample taken for sequencing was PBMCs. The TCR was taken from a woman in her fifties or sixties in good health and CMV-seropositive. The chain recombines TRBV5-6 with TRBJ1-5; tentatively, D is TRBD1 (6 bases). The CDR3 loop is CASSFWGKGAQHF. The CDR3 bases are TGTGCCAGCAGCTTTTGGGGGAAGGGGGCCCAGCATTTT. Looking up the rest from reference TRBV5-6 and TRBJ1-5 gives the full variable domain: DAGVTQSPTHLIKTRGQQVTLRCSPKSGHDTVSWYQQALGQGPQFIFQYYEEEERQRGNFPDRFSGHQFPNYSSELNVNALLLGDSALYLCASSFWGKGAQHFGDGTRLSIL.